Given below is one TCR beta chain in context. The antigen remains unidentified. These data originate in a study of OX40 agonist ivuxolimab in advanced cancers. About the research overall: Patients received intravenous ivuxolimab every 2 weeks at 0.01 to 10 mg/kg. Mean age around 60 years, range 23 to 79; just over 80% male. Overall study findings and caveats: CD4+ T cells averaged fewer expanded clones than CD8+ T cells. Several nonresponders also turned out to have low normalized T-cell clonal expansion.

Clones were read by immunoSEQ multiplex PCR, and TCRdb kept only the in-frame ones, dropping some. The sample yields some 63,000 clones, 70% to 90% seen once. This CDR3 has 15 amino acids. From germline, CDR1 is KGHSH and CDR2 LQKENI. Trimming took off 0 bases at V and 1 base at J, with 9 bases between the two ends. Source: CD4+ or CD8+ T cells sorted from blood, taken in a trial of the OX40 agonist ivuxolimab. The TCR originated in an adult with an advanced solid tumor such as melanoma, head and neck, liver or kidney cancer. The chain recombines TRBV18 with TRBJ1-1, with no clear D. The CDR3 DNA is TGTGCCAGCTCACCACCGAGGACGGGGAACACTGAAGCTTTCTTT. Protein sequence: CASSPPRTGNTEAFF.